A single TCR beta chain is shown here with its context. Its antigen is undetermined. The CDR3 length is 13 residues. The germline V and J ends were trimmed by 3 bases and 3 bases, with 8 bases remaining between them. Germline lookup yields CDR1 SGHTA and CDR2 FQGNSA. Each CDR3 protein is one row after TCRdb ran MiXCR on the reads. The table includes just over 450,000 distinct CDR3 sequences, approximately 40% detected once. This specimen belongs to a study of T cell repertoires in cytomegalovirus infection. The V call is TRBV7-2, the J call TRBJ2-5, with D possibly TRBD2 on 6 matching bases. The TCR comes from a human donor in good health (CMV status not recorded). Some clones in this sample may be carry-over from other donors' samples. The source material was cultured PBMCs, sampled from culture after CMV antigen stimulation. The CDR3 region is CASSFLAEETQYF. The CDR3 DNA reads as TGTGCCAGCAGCTTTTTAGCGGAAGAGACCCAGTACTTC.